This is a list of T cell receptor beta chains from one sample in a study of blood T cell repertoires in COVID-19. Some clones are missing from TCRdb's copy, which holds only in-frame ones; the method was immunoSEQ multiplex PCR. The sample comprises about 86,000 clones, around 85% of which are singletons, and 11% rests with the top ten. Sequencing was carried out using peripheral blood. These receptors came from a man between 70 and 80 years old with acute or convalescent COVID-19. Each CDR3 is given with its conserved first and last residue. D genes are given only for firm matches. Only some rows state a clone size, as once, few, many or a class for expanded clones.

cdr3_nt | cdr3_aa | d_call | j_call | v_call | clone_size
TGTGCCAGTAGTCTTCCAACTAGCGCCCTCCACAATGAGCAGTTCTTC | CASSLPTSALHNEQFF | TRBD2 | TRBJ2-1 | TRBV19 | .
TGTGCCTCCTACCTAGCGGGGGCGGCAGATACGCAGTATTTT | CASYLAGAADTQYF | TRBD2 | TRBJ2-3 | TRBV2 | .
TGTGCCATCGCTAGCACCGGGGATGAGCAGTTCTTC | CAIASTGDEQFF | . | TRBJ2-1 | TRBV10-3 | .
TGTGCCAGCAGTACCCGACACGGAGGTGGGACCCAGTACTTC | CASSTRHGGGTQYF | . | TRBJ2-5 | TRBV6-5 | .
TGTGCCAGCAGCCAAGATGGTCGGGGGACCATATATTTT | CASSQDGRGTIYF | . | TRBJ1-3 | TRBV3-1/TRBV3-2 | .
TGTGCCAGCAGCCTCCTAGCGGGACGCAGCACAGATACGCAGTATTTT | CASSLLAGRSTDTQYF | TRBD2 | TRBJ2-3 | TRBV7-3 | .
TGTGCCAGCAGTGAAGCGCGGGACAGGTTTAATGAAAAACTGTTTTTT | CASSEARDRFNEKLFF | TRBD1 | TRBJ1-4 | TRBV6-1 | once
TGCGCCAGCAGCCAAGATAAGGGGAGGGGAATTCTTTACACCTTC | CASSQDKGRGILYTF | . | TRBJ1-2 | TRBV4-1 | .
TGTGCCAGCAGCCCAATGGCGGGGGGATTGAATGAGCAGTTCTTC | CASSPMAGGLNEQFF | TRBD2 | TRBJ2-1 | TRBV7-9 | .
TGTGCCAGCAGCTTGTACGGCTCCTGGATGGTGGGGGACGGGACTAGAATTGATACGCAGTATTTT | CASSLYGSWMVGDGTRIDTQYF | TRBD2 | TRBJ2-3 | TRBV28 | .
TGTGCCAGCCAGACAGGGAGCAGCAATCAGCCCCAGCATTTT | CASQTGSSNQPQHF | TRBD1 | TRBJ1-5 | TRBV6-5 | .
TGTGCCAGCAGCTTGTCGGCGGGGGGGACCGGGGATACGCAGTATTTT | CASSLSAGGTGDTQYF | TRBD2 | TRBJ2-3 | TRBV5-4 | .
TGTGCCAGCTCACCAGACAGCGAAGCCTATGGCTACACCTTC | CASSPDSEAYGYTF | . | TRBJ1-2 | TRBV18 | .
TGTGCCAGCAAGGAGGGGGAGCTGTTTTTT | CASKEGELFF | . | TRBJ2-2 | TRBV19 | .
TGTGCCAGCAGCCAGGCTTGGGACAGGTCCTACAATGAGCAGTTCTTC | CASSQAWDRSYNEQFF | TRBD1 | TRBJ2-1 | TRBV3-1/TRBV3-2 | .
TGTGCCAGCAGCTTACAGGGTAGAACCGGGGAGCTGTTTTTT | CASSLQGRTGELFF | . | TRBJ2-2 | TRBV7-7 | .
TGTGCCAGCAGCTTATCAGCACTCCCGCGCGGTGAGCAGTTCTTC | CASSLSALPRGEQFF | . | TRBJ2-1 | TRBV11-2 | once
TGTGCCAGCAGGTGGGGACAGAGCCCTCAAGAGACCCAGTACTTC | CASRWGQSPQETQYF | TRBD1 | TRBJ2-5 | TRBV5-4 | .
TGTGCCAGCACCCTTAGGACAGCGTCTAACTATGGCTACACCTTC | CASTLRTASNYGYTF | . | TRBJ1-2 | TRBV5-5 | .
TGTGCCAGCTCACCAGACAGGGGAACTGAAGCTTTCTTT | CASSPDRGTEAFF | TRBD1 | TRBJ1-1 | TRBV18 | .
TGTGCCAGCAGCTTACACAGGGTTTTGGATACGCAGTATTTT | CASSLHRVLDTQYF | . | TRBJ2-3 | TRBV7-9 | .
TGCGCCAGCAGCTTGGGAGGGAACACTGAAGCTTTCTTT | CASSLGGNTEAFF | . | TRBJ1-1 | TRBV5-1 | .